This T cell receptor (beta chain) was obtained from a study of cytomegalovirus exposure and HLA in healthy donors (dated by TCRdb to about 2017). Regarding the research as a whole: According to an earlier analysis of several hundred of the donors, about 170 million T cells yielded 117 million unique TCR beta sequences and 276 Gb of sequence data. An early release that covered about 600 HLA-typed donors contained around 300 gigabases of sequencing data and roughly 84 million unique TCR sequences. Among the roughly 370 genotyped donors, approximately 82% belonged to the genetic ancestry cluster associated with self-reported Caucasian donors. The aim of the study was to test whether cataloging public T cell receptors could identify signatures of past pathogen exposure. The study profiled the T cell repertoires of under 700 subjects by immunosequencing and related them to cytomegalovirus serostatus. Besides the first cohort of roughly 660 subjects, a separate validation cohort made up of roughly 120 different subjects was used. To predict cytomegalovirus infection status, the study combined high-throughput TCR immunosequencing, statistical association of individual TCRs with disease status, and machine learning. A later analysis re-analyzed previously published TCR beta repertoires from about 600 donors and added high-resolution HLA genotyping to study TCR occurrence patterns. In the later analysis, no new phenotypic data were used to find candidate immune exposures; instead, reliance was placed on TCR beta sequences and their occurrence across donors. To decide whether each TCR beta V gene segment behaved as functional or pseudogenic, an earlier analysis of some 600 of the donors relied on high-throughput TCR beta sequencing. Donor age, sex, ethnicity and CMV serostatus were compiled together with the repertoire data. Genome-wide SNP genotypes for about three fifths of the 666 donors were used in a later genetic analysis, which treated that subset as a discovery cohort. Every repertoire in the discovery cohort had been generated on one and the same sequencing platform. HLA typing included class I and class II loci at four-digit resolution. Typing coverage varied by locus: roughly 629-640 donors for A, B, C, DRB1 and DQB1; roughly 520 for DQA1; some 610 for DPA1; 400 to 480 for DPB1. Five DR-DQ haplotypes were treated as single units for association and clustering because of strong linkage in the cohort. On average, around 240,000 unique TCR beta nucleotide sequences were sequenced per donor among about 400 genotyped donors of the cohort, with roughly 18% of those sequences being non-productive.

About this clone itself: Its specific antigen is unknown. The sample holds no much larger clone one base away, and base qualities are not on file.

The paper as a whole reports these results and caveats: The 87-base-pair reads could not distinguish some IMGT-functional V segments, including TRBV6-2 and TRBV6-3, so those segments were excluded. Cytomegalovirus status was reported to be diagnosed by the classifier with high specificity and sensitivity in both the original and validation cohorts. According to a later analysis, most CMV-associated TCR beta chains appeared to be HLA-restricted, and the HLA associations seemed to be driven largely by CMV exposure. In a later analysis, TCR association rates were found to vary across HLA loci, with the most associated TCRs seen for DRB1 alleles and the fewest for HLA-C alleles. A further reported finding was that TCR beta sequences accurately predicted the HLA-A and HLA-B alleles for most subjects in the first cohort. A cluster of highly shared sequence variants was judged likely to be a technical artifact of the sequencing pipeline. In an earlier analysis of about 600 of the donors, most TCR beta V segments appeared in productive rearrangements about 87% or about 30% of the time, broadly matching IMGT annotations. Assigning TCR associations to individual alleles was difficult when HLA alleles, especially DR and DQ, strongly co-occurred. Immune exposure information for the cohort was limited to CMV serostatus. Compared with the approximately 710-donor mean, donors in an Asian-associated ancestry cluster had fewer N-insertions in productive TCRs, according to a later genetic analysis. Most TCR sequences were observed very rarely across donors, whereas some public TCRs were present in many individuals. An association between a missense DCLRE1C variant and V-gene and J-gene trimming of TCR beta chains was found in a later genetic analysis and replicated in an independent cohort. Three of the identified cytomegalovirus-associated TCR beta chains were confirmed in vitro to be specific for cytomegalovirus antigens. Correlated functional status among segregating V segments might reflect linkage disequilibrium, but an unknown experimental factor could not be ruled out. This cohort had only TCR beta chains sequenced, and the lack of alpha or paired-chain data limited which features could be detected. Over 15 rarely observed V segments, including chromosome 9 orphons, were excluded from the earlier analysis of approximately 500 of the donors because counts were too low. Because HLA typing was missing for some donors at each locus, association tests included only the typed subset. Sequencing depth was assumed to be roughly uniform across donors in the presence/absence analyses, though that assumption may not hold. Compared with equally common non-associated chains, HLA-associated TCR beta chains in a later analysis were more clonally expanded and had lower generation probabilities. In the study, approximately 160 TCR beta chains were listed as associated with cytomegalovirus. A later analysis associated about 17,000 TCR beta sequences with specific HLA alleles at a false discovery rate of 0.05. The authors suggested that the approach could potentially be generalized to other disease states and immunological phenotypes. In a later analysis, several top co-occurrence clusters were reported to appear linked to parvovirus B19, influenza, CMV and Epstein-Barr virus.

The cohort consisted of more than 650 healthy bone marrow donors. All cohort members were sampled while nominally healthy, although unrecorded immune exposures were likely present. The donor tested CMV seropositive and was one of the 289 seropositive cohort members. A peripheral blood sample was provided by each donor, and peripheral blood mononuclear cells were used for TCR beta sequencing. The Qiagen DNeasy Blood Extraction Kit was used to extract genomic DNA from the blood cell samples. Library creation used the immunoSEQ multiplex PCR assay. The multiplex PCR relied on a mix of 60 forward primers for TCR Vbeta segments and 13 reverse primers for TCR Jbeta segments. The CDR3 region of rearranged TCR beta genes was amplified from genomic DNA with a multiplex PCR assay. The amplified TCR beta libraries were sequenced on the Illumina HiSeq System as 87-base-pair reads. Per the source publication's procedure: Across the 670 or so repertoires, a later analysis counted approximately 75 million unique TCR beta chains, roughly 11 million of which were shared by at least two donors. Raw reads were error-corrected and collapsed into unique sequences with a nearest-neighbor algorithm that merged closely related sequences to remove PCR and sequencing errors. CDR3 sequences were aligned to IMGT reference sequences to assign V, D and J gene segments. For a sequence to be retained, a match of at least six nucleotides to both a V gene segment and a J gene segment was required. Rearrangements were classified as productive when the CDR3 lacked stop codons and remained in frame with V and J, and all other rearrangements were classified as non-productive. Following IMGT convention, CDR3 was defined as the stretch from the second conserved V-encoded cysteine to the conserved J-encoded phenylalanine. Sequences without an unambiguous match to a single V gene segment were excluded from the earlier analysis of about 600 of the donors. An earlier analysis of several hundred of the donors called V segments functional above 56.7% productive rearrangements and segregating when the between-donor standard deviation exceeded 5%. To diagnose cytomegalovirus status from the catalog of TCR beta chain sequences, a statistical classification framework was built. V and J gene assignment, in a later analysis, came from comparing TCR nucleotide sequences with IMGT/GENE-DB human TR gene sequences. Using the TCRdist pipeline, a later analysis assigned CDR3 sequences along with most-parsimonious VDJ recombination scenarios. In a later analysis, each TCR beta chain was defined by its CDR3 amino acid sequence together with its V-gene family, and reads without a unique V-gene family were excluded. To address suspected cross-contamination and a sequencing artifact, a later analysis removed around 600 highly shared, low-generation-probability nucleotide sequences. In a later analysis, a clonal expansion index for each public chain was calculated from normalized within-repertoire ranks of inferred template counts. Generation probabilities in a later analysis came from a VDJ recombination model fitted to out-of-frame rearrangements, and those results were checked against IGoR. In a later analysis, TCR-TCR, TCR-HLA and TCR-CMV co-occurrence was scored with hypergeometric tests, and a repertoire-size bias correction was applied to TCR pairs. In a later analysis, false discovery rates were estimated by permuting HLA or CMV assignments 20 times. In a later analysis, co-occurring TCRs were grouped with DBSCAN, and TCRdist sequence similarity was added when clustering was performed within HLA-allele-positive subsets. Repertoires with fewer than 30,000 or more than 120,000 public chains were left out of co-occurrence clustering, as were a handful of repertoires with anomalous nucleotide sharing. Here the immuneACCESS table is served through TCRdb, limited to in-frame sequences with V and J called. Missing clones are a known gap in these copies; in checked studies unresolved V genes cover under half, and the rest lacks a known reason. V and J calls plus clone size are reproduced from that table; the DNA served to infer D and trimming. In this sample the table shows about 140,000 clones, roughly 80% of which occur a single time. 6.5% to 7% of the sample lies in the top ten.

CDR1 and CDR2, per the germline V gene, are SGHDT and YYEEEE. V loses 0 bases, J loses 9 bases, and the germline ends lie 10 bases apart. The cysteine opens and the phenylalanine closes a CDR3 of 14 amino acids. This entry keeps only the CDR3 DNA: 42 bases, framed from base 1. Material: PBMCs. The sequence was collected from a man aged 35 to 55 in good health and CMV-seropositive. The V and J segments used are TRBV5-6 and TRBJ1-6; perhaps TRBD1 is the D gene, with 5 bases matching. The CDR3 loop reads CASSLERGGSPLHF. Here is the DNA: TGTGCCAGCAGCTTGGAGAGGGGAGGTTCACCCCTCCACTTT.